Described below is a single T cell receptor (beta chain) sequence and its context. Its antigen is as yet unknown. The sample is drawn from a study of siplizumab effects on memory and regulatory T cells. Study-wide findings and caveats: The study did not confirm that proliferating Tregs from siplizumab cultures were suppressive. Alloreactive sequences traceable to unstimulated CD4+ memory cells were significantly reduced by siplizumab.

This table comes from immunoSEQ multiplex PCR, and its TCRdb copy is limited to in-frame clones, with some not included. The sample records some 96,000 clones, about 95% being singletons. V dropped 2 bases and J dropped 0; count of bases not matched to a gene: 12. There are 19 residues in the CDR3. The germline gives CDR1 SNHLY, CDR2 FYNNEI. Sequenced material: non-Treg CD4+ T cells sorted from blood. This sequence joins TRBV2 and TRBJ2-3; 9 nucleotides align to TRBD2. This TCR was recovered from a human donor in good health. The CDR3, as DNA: TGTGCCAGCAGTGAACTAGCGGGGTTTTCGGACTTTAGCACAGATACGCAGTATTTT. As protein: CASSELAGFSDFSTDTQYF. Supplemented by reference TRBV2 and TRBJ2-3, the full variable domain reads EPEVTQTPSHQVTQMGQEVILRCVPISNHLYFYWYRQILGQKVEFLVSFYNNEISEKSEIFDDQFSVERPDGSNFTLKIRSTKLEDSAMYFCASSELAGFSDFSTDTQYFGPGTRLTVL.